This TCR beta chain was retrieved from a study of blood T cell repertoires in COVID-19. Study-wide background: Sources were T cells, B-cell-depleted T cells, or PBMCs; the material itself was cDNA or gDNA.

This table comes from immunoSEQ multiplex PCR, and its TCRdb copy is limited to in-frame clones, with some not included. The table lists approximately 150,000 clones, over 75% of them singletons. This clone has a single count. What was sequenced was PBMCs or T cells enriched from blood (not recorded which). This sequence originates from a human donor with acute COVID-19. The donor label of this sample is uncertain.

CDR3 sequence: CASSLGAGGFTDTQYF. DNA for the CDR3: TGTGCCAGCAGCTTAGGAGCGGGGGGCTTCACAGATACGCAGTATTTT. The chain employs TRBV7-3 and TRBJ2-3; 9 nucleotides line up with TRBD2. The V segment lost 2 bases and the J segment 2 bases; nucleotides outside the gene matches: 5. This CDR3 spans 16 amino acids. The germline V gene has CDR1 SGHTA and CDR2 FQGTGA.